This T cell receptor beta chain derives from a study of T cell responses to AZD1222 COVID-19 vaccine. Study-level points and caveats: At baseline, just 6 or 7 AZD1222 recipients tested seropositive.

Only in-frame clones appear in the TCRdb table, and some are missing; sequencing was by immunoSEQ multiplex PCR. The sample lists approximately 76,000 clones, 88% seen once, with less than 20% in the top ten. To note about this clone: Antigen: not known.

Per the germline V gene, CDR1 is SGHVS and CDR2 is FNYEAQ. This CDR3 is built from 13 residues. The trim removed 5 bases at V and 5 bases at J, leaving 4 bases unmatched. The source is an adult in good health. The material was peripheral blood, obtained on day 0 of AZD1222 vaccination. The rearrangement joins TRBV7-6 to TRBJ2-7; 9 bases are a match to TRBD2. As DNA, the CDR3 is TGTGCCAGCAGCCCCCGGACTAGCGACGAGCAGTACTTC. This codes for CASSPRTSDEQYF.